Listed here are 9 T cell receptor beta chains from one sample, sequenced in a study of OX40 agonist ivuxolimab in advanced cancers. Assay used: immunoSEQ multiplex PCR; TCRdb lists only in-frame clones, some missing. The table records about 32,000 clones, approximately 85% of them present only once. The specimen comprised CD4+ or CD8+ T cells sorted from blood, sampled in a trial of the OX40 agonist ivuxolimab. The origin of the receptors is an adult with an advanced solid tumor such as melanoma, head and neck, liver or kidney cancer.

This clone is medium-sized within its sample. The CDR3 DNA follows: TGCGCCAGCAGCACCTCGCAGGGGGAAGGCAATCAGCCCCAGCATTTT. It specifies CASSTSQGEGNQPQHF. The chain employs TRBV4-1 and TRBJ1-5, with TRBD1 identical over 7 bases. Trimming at V came to 5 bases and at J to 2 bases, leaving 9 bases not matched to a gene. CDR1 is MGHRA and CDR2 is YSYEKL in the germline V gene. The length of the CDR3 is 16 residues.

The chain is built from TRBV6-5 and TRBJ2-1; 14 positions agree with TRBD2. Per the germline V gene, CDR1 is MNHEY and CDR2 is SVGAGI. V shed 4 bases, J shed 10 bases, and the junction held 9 bases outside the gene matches. CDR3 length: 16 residues. The CDR3 sequence is CASSSRLAGGRWEQFF. In nucleotides, the CDR3 is TGTGCCAGCAGTTCGCGACTAGCGGGGGGGCGGTGGGAGCAGTTCTTC.

J is TRBJ1-2 and V is TRBV5-1; TRBD1 aligns across 7 bases. The germline V gene encodes CDR1 SGHRS and CDR2 YFSETQ. The CDR3 is made up of 13 amino acids. The ends lost 7 bases at V and 0 bases at J; junction bases unmatched: 3. The CDR3 here is CASGTVSNYGYTF. The DNA of the CDR3 is TGCGCCAGCGGGACAGTTTCTAACTATGGCTACACCTTC.

V gene TRBV6-5 combines with J gene TRBJ1-2; D unresolved. The germline CDR1 and CDR2 sequences are MNHEY and SVGAGI. Trimming stripped 2 bases from V and 4 bases from J, with 14 bases between. The CDR3 is made up of 15 amino acids. CDR3 DNA sequence: TGTGCCAGCAGTTACGTGGACGCCATAGGCTATGGCTACACCTTC. Encoded protein: CASSYVDAIGYGYTF.

The sample holds many counts of this clone. The rearrangement links TRBV28 to TRBJ1-5; no firm D call. V shed 8 bases and J shed 0 bases, with 14 bases lying between them. Germline V CDR1 and CDR2: MDHEN, SYDVKM. The CDR3 length is 15 residues. The CDR3: CASGKNGYSNQPQHF. CDR3 nucleotide sequence: TGTGCCAGCGGAAAAAACGGTTATAGCAATCAGCCCCAGCATTTT.

The genes are TRBV27 and TRBJ1-2; 8 bases are shared with TRBD1. The germline V gene encodes CDR1 MNHEY and CDR2 SMNVEV (reference sequence). J lost 0 bases, V lost 6 bases, and 3 bases had no gene match. This CDR3 contains 14 residues. The CDR3 bases are TGTGCCAGCAGGGACAGGGCCACTAACTATGGCTACACCTTC. Translation: CASRDRATNYGYTF.

The chain joins TRBV7-6 to TRBJ2-7; D is possibly TRBD1 (6 bases). Trimming shortened V by 5 bases and J by 2 bases, and 16 bases separated the two germline ends. The CDR3 extends over 15 amino acids. CDR1 SGHVS and CDR2 FNYEAQ come from the germline V gene. For the CDR3, the DNA is TGTGCCAGCAGCCTCTCGATGGGACAAACCTACGAGCAGTACTTC. It translates to CASSLSMGQTYEQYF. Using reference TRBV7-6 and TRBJ2-7 for the parts outside the CDR3, the full variable domain is GAGVSQSPRYKVTKRGQDVALRCDPISGHVSLYWYRQALGQGPEFLTYFNYEAQQDKSGLPNDRFSAERPEGSISTLTIQRTEQRDSAMYRCASSLSMGQTYEQYFGPGTRLTVT.

The gene calls are TRBV5-1 and TRBJ2-1; D remains ambiguous. Deletions cut 2 bases from V and 0 bases from J, with 6 bases between. Germline V gene data show CDR1 as SGHRS and CDR2 as YFSETQ. CDR3 length: 14 residues. The CDR3 sequence: CASSFSLSYNEQFF. The DNA of the CDR3 is TGCGCCAGCAGCTTTTCTCTCTCCTACAATGAGCAGTTCTTC. Full variable domain (remainder filled in from reference TRBV5-1 and TRBJ2-1): KAGVTQTPRYLIKTRGQQVTLSCSPISGHRSVSWYQQTPGQGLQFLFEYFSETQRNKGNFPGRFSGRQFSNSRSEMNVSTLELGDSALYLCASSFSLSYNEQFFGPGTRLTVL.

Worth noting for this clone: It is unclear where the CDR3 begins or ends on the DNA, so no DNA is shown, and the CDR3 is as TCRdb lists it. The chain combines TRBV27 with TRBJ1-3. Including both end residues, the CDR3 is 14 amino acids long. CDR1 and CDR2 (germline): MNHEY, SMNVEV (reference sequence). The CDR3 sequence is CASSSSVGGNTIYF.